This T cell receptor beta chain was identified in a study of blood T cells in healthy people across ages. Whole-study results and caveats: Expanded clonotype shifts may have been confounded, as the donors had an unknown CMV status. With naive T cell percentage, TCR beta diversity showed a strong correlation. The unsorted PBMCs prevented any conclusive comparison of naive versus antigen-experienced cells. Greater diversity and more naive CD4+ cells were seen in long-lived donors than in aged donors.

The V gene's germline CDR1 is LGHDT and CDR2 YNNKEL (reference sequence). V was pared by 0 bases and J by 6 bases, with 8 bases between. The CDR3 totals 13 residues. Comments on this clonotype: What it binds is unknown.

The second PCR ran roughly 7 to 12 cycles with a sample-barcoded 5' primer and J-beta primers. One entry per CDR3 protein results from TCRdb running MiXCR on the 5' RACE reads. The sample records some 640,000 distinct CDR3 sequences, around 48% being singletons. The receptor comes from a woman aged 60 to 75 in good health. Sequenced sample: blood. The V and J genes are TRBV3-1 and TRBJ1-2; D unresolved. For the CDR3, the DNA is TGTGCCAGCAGCCAAGAGATAGGGAATGGCTACACCTTC. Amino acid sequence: CASSQEIGNGYTF.